The 5 T cell receptor beta chains reported below all come from one sample, sequenced in a study of T-cell reconstitution after alpha-beta-depleted transplantation in children. Preparation of the TCRbeta library involved a method that used unique molecular identifiers. Using its own MiXCR run on the PCR reads, TCRdb lists one record per CDR3 protein. The table includes under 75,000 distinct CDR3 sequences, approximately 10% detected once. Source: PBMCs, taken before TCRalphabeta/CD19-depleted stem cell transplant. The origin of the receptors is a boy aged 10-17 years with acute myeloid leukemia, due to receive a stem cell transplant.

This clonotype was seen ten or more times. The V gene is TRBV27, the J gene TRBJ2-7, with 8 bases lining up with TRBD1. Per germline, CDR1 MNHEY and CDR2 SMNVEV (reference sequence). The CDR3 spans 13 residues. Trimming took 7 bases from V and 3 from J; bases not matched to a gene: 5. CDR3 loop: CASKGQGNYEQYF. In DNA form, the CDR3 reads TGTGCCAGCAAAGGACAGGGCAACTACGAGCAGTACTTC.

A few counts support this clonotype. This chain connects TRBV3-1 to TRBJ2-3; tentatively, D is TRBD1 (7 bases). Germline lookup yields CDR1 LGHDT and CDR2 YNNKEL (reference sequence). The CDR3 length is 16 residues. Trimming stripped 2 bases from V and 4 bases from J, with 16 bases between. Here the CDR3 reads CASSQLARGTADTQYF. The DNA for the CDR3 is TGTGCCAGCAGCCAACTAGCGAGGGGGACAGCAGATACGCAGTATTTT.

This clonotype showed up many times. The chain combines TRBV4-2 with TRBJ2-7; 7 bases line up with TRBD2. Per the germline V gene, CDR1 is LGHNA and CDR2 is YNFKEQ. The CDR3 contains 16 residues. Trimming took 0 bases from V and 3 from J; bases not matched to a gene: 8. The CDR3 sequence is CASSQEASSGGYEQYF. The CDR3 DNA is TGTGCCAGCAGCCAAGAAGCGTCTAGCGGTGGCTACGAGCAGTACTTC.

This clonotype showed up many times. A junction boundary mismatches the germline segment, possibly from a read error. The genes are TRBV7-2 and TRBJ2-3; 7 bases are a match to TRBD2. The length of the CDR3 is 13 residues. CDR1 is SGHTA and CDR2 is FQGNSA in the germline V gene. The DNA for the CDR3 is TGTGCCAGCAGCGTAGCAAGCCTAGCGGTTCCGTATTTT. Its translation: CASSVASLAVPYF.

This clonotype was seen many times. V and J are TRBV29-1 and TRBJ1-1, with TRBD1 matching 9 bases. Germline loops: CDR1 SQVTM, CDR2 ANQGSEA. The CDR3 has 15 residues. The J segment lost 0 bases and the V segment lost 5 bases, leaving 7 bases of the junction unmatched. CDR3 residues: CSVLGTGLMNTEAFF. The CDR3 DNA is TGCAGCGTTCTCGGGACAGGGCTTATGAACACTGAAGCTTTCTTT. The full variable domain, its missing parts supplied by reference TRBV29-1 and TRBJ1-1, is SAVISQKPSRDICQRGTSLTIQCQVDSQVTMMFWYRQQPGQSLTLIATANQGSEATYESGFVIDKFPISRPNLTFSTLTVSNMSPEDSSIYLCSVLGTGLMNTEAFFGQGTRLTVV.